The entry below describes one T cell receptor (beta chain). Which antigen it targets is not known. Nothing much larger sits one base from this clone, and base qualities are not available. Via the germline V gene, CDR1 is SGHDT and CDR2 YYEEEE. Germline trimming: 4 bases from V, 4 bases from J; junction bases outside gene matches: 4. The CDR3, cysteine through phenylalanine, is 16 amino acids long. Only the CDR3 region is kept as DNA, spanning 48 bases read in frame from base 1. Each collaborating institution followed its own protocols to collect whole blood in K2EDTA tubes. For TCRbeta analysis, collaborators shipped samples in one of three forms: frozen whole blood, isolated PBMCs, or DNA extracted from either of those sample types. TCRbeta CDR3 regions were amplified from genomic DNA by means of the immunoSEQ Assay, a bias-controlled multiplex PCR. As for the authors' bioinformatics: The number of nucleated cells in each sample was estimated from the amplification of reference gene primers within the assay. To quantify the absolute abundance of each unique TCRbeta CDR3 rearrangement, sequence reads were collapsed and filtered. For each sample, productive Simpson clonality was calculated as the square root of Simpson's diversity index across productive rearrangements. The immuneACCESS repertoire file appears here via TCRdb, limited to in-frame rearrangements. These files lack a portion of the clones; in checked studies, under half of the deficit traces to unresolved V genes, and the cause of the others is not known. V and J calls and clone size are as listed in that table; D and trimming were resolved from the DNA. For this sample there are approximately 210,000 clones; around 80% appear just once. The ten largest clones take up approximately 12% of the sample.

The record originates from a study of blood T cell repertoires in COVID-19 (dated by TCRdb to about 2020). In terms of the full investigation: Samples from collaborators originated in the United States, Italy and Spain and spanned both the acute and convalescent phases of COVID-19. The material from the prospective study consisted of cDNA or gDNA derived from T cells, B-cell-depleted T cells, or PBMCs. The dataset comprised deeply sampled blood TCRbeta repertoires from subjects exposed to, actively infected with, or recovered from COVID-19. The repertoires were made available in a free public database intended to serve as a resource for research on the immune response to SARS-CoV-2. Samples came from the ongoing ImmuneRACE study (first 160 participants) plus 1,254 subjects from 6 global collaborators. A de-identified subject ID, COVID-19 status, age in years and sex were almost always included in the sample metadata. HLA class I and class II types, where available, came from metadata supplied by the sample provider rather than from assay-based typing.

Study-wide conclusions, independent of this receptor: The quantity of clinical and demographic metadata differed by source and by participant and was supplied without curation.

The rearranged segments are TRBV5-6 and TRBJ2-1, and 14 junction bases match TRBD2. Sequencing used peripheral blood. This sequence was found in a woman in her forties with acute or convalescent COVID-19. For the CDR3, the sequence is CASSPGLAGGYNEQFF. The sequenced DNA is TGTGCCAGCAGCCCAGGACTAGCGGGGGGATACAATGAGCAGTTCTTC.